These 31 T cell receptor beta chains were all obtained from the same sample, sequenced in a study of cytomegalovirus exposure and HLA in healthy donors. Researchers ran the PCR with 60 Vbeta and 13 Jbeta primers. Some clones are missing from TCRdb's copy, which holds only in-frame ones; the method was immunoSEQ multiplex PCR. The sample yields around 150,000 clones, roughly 76% seen once. Sequenced: PBMCs. These receptors all come from a man younger than 35 in good health and CMV-seronegative.

This sequence joins TRBV5-4 and TRBJ1-2; D is ambiguous. The CDR3 consists of 16 residues. The germline V gene encodes CDR1 SGHNT and CDR2 YYREEE (reference sequence). V was shortened by 0 bases and J by 0 bases, with 12 bases between the two germline ends. The CDR3 protein is CASSLGPGFTNYGYTF. The CDR3 DNA reads TGTGCCAGCAGCTTGGGTCCAGGTTTTACTAACTATGGCTACACCTTC.

J is TRBJ2-4 and V is TRBV2; D might be TRBD2 (6 bases). Germline V gives CDR1 SNHLY, CDR2 FYNNEI. The CDR3 totals 15 residues. Trimming took off 10 bases at V and 0 bases at J, with 16 bases between the two ends. The CDR3 DNA is TGTGCCACTACGGAGGGGTTCGGAGCCAAAAACATTCAGTACTTC. The encoded protein is CATTEGFGAKNIQYF.

The chain uses TRBV19 and TRBJ1-6; D perhaps matches TRBD1 (5 bases). CDR1 LNHDA and CDR2 SQIVND come from the germline V gene (reference sequence). The length of the CDR3 is 15 residues. V was trimmed by 6 bases and J by 10 bases, leaving 19 bases between them. The CDR3 spells CASSGRVRGVSPLHF. The CDR3 DNA sequence: TGTGCCAGTAGCGGCAGGGTGCGGGGTGTGTCACCCCTCCACTTT.

This clone was observed a few times. For the CDR3, the DNA is TGTGCCAGCAGTGATGGGCCAGAGAATGAAAAACTGTTTTTT. It is translated as CASSDGPENEKLFF. The gene calls are TRBV2 and TRBJ1-4; no definite D call. The CDR3 spans 14 residues. V was shortened by 3 bases and J by 5 bases, with 10 bases between the two germline ends. CDR1 and CDR2 (germline): SNHLY, FYNNEI.

The chain recombines TRBV27 with TRBJ2-6; D remains unclear. V shed 5 bases and J shed 1 base, with 9 bases lying between them. The CDR3 has 15 residues. Germline loops: CDR1 MNHEY, CDR2 SMNVEV (reference sequence). The CDR3 coding sequence is TGTGCCAGCAGTCCTACCGGGTCTGGGGCCAACGTCCTGACTTTC. Its protein is CASSPTGSGANVLTF. Using reference TRBV27 and TRBJ2-6 for the parts outside the CDR3, the full variable domain is EAQVTQNPRYLITVTGKKLTVTCSQNMNHEYMSWYRQDPGLGLRQIYYSMNVEVTDKGDVPEGYKVSRKEKRNFPLILESPSPNQTSLYFCASSPTGSGANVLTFGAGSRLTVL.

The chain employs TRBV30 and TRBJ2-1; tentatively, D is TRBD2 (5 bases). From germline, CDR1 is GTSNPN and CDR2 SVGIG (reference sequence). There are 12 residues in the CDR3. V was trimmed by 2 bases and J by 5 bases, leaving 7 bases between them. The chain's CDR3 is CAWSPGNNEQFF. CDR3 in DNA: TGTGCCTGGAGTCCCGGGAACAATGAGCAGTTCTTC.

There are a few counts of this clone. The V gene is TRBV27, the J gene TRBJ2-7, with 8 positions matching TRBD2. This CDR3 spans 15 amino acids. CDR1 MNHEY and CDR2 SMNVEV come from the germline V gene (reference sequence). J gave up 2 bases and V 8 bases, and 11 bases lay outside the gene matches. In DNA form, the CDR3 reads TGTGCCAGCTACTCCCTGGCTAGCGGGCCCTACGAGCAGTACTTC. Its protein product is CASYSLASGPYEQYF.

The V and J genes are TRBV9 and TRBJ2-1; TRBD2 aligns across 12 bases. V was pared by 4 bases and J by 4 bases, with 3 bases of the junction left unmatched. The CDR3 loop spans 15 amino acids. Germline V gene lookup returns CDR1 SGDLS and CDR2 YYNGEE. The CDR3 DNA is TGTGCCAGCAGCCCCGGACTAGCGGGGTACAATGAGCAGTTCTTC. It yields the protein CASSPGLAGYNEQFF.

The chain employs TRBV19 and TRBJ1-1; D remains unclear. V was trimmed by 7 bases and J by 3 bases, leaving 12 bases between them. Germline V gene sequence: CDR1 LNHDA, CDR2 SQIVND (reference sequence). CDR3 length: 13 amino acids. The CDR3, as DNA: TGTGCCAGTACTACGTTCCCATACACTGAAGCTTTCTTT. This encodes CASTTFPYTEAFF.

Turning to this clone: This same CDR3 is encoded by further DNA sequences in the sample. This chain links TRBV6-1 with TRBJ2-7; maybe TRBD1 (5 bases). V lost 10 bases, J lost 0 bases, and 13 bases lay in between. The CDR3 is 13 residues long. Germline values: CDR1 MNHNS, CDR2 SASEGT. CDR3 amino acids: CATRDSPSYEQYF. CDR3 nucleotides: TGTGCCACCAGAGACAGCCCCTCCTACGAGCAGTACTTC.

Regarding this clone: One junction end disagrees with the germline gene, perhaps due to a read error. Written as DNA, the CDR3 is TGTGCCAGCAGCGTAGAGACTAGCGGGGGGCAGGACAATCAGCAGTTCTTC. This gives the protein CASSVETSGGQDNQQFF. V gene TRBV9 combines with J gene TRBJ2-1; TRBD2 aligns across 13 bases. Germline-derived CDR1 and CDR2 are SGDLS and YYNGEE. The CDR3 sequence is 17 residues long.

The chain carries TRBV7-2 and TRBJ2-1; tentatively, D is TRBD1 (6 bases). CDR1 is SGHTA and CDR2 is FQGNSA in the germline V gene. The CDR3 contains 16 residues. Deletions cut 5 bases from V and 8 bases from J, with 22 bases between. The CDR3 coding sequence is TGTGCCAGCAGCCCCCAAACAGGGAATTTGGCGGATGAGCAGTTCTTC. This sequence encodes CASSPQTGNLADEQFF.

On this clone: At one end the junction does not follow the germline gene, possibly because of a read error. Other DNA sequences from this sample encode an identical CDR3 as well. The chain combines TRBV5-6 with TRBJ1-4; perhaps TRBD1 as D (5 bases). The CDR3 contains 18 residues. The germline V gene has CDR1 SGHDT and CDR2 YYEEEE. This chain's CDR3 is CASSFATPGAPTNEKLFF. DNA of the CDR3: TGTGCTAGCAGCTTCGCCACACCTGGGGCTCCAACTAATGAAAAACTGTTTTTT.

The rearrangement joins TRBV5-1 to TRBJ1-2; D call uncertain. CDR1 SGHRS and CDR2 YFSETQ come from the germline V gene. The V gene lost 7 bases and the J gene lost 4 bases, with 20 bases spanning the gap. CDR3 length: 15 residues. The CDR3 coding sequence is TGCGCCAGCCACACCCCCGGCACTGCAGGCTATGGCTACACCTTC. Its translation is CASHTPGTAGYGYTF. Variable domain in full (rest from reference TRBV5-1 and TRBJ1-2): KAGVTQTPRYLIKTRGQQVTLSCSPISGHRSVSWYQQTPGQGLQFLFEYFSETQRNKGNFPGRFSGRQFSNSRSEMNVSTLELGDSALYLCASHTPGTAGYGYTFGSGTRLTVV.

V usage is TRBV10-3 and J usage is TRBJ1-5; tentatively, D is TRBD1 (5 bases). This CDR3 contains 16 residues. Germline CDR1 reads ENHRY; CDR2 reads SYGVKD. V was shortened by 2 bases and J by 10 bases, with 21 bases between the two germline ends. CDR3 sequence reads: CAISELRQRGVSPQHF. As DNA, the CDR3 is TGTGCCATCAGTGAGCTCCGACAGAGAGGAGTTAGCCCCCAGCATTTT.

The chain carries TRBV21-1 and TRBJ2-1; the D call TRBD2 from the table was never checked on the DNA. TRBV21-1 is described as a pseudogene. This CDR3 is built from 19 residues. The CDR3 loop is CASSPLRLAGLSSYNEQFF. In DNA, the CDR3 is TGTGCCAGCAGCCCCCTTAGACTAGCGGGATTGAGCTCCTACAATGAGCAGTTCTTC.

In DNA, the CDR3 is TGTGCCAGCAGTGTCAGCGGGATCCAGAGACATGAGCAGTTCTTC. Encoded protein: CASSVSGIQRHEQFF. The chain couples TRBV28 to TRBJ2-1, with 7 positions matching TRBD2. CDR1 and CDR2 (germline): MDHEN, SYDVKM. The CDR3 spans 15 residues. The ends lost 5 bases at V and 8 bases at J; junction bases unmatched: 12. The full variable domain, its missing parts supplied by reference TRBV28 and TRBJ2-1, is DVKVTQSSRYLVKRTGEKVFLECVQDMDHENMFWYRQDPGLGLRLIYFSYDVKMKEKGDIPEGYSVSREKKERFSLILESASTNQTSMYLCASSVSGIQRHEQFFGPGTRLTVL.

V usage is TRBV5-1 and J usage is TRBJ2-7; 8 bases fit TRBD2. Per germline, CDR1 SGHRS and CDR2 YFSETQ. Trimming took 0 bases from V and 0 from J; bases not matched to a gene: 2. CDR3 length: 15 residues. The CDR3: CASSLVSGDSYEQYF. The DNA for the CDR3 is TGCGCCAGCAGCTTGGTTAGCGGGGACTCCTACGAGCAGTACTTC. Full variable domain (outside the CDR3, taken from reference TRBV5-1 and TRBJ2-7): KAGVTQTPRYLIKTRGQQVTLSCSPISGHRSVSWYQQTPGQGLQFLFEYFSETQRNKGNFPGRFSGRQFSNSRSEMNVSTLELGDSALYLCASSLVSGDSYEQYFGPGTRLTVT.

The rearrangement uses TRBV20-1 and TRBJ1-2, with 8 bases aligning to TRBD1. Unmatched junction bases numbered 2, after V lost 6 bases and J lost 8 bases. The CDR3 runs to 10 residues. Germline values: CDR1 DFQATT, CDR2 SNEGSKA (reference sequence). The CDR3 sequence is CSARDRGYTF. CDR3 sequence (DNA): TGCAGTGCAAGGGACAGGGGCTACACCTTC.

The chain joins TRBV5-5 to TRBJ1-5; 7 positions match TRBD1. The CDR3 covers 15 residues. Germline V gives CDR1 SGHKS, CDR2 YYEKEE (reference sequence). J was trimmed by 6 bases and V by 0 bases; bases with no gene match: 6. CDR3 sequence (DNA): TGTGCCAGCAGCTTGGCAGAGGGGGCCGGTCAGCCCCAGCATTTT. It encodes CASSLAEGAGQPQHF.

The count of this clone is one. J is TRBJ1-2 and V is TRBV7-2; TRBD1 aligns across 7 bases. The junction had 5 bases not matched to a gene; V was cut back by 7 bases and J by 3 bases. This CDR3 comprises 13 residues. Per germline, CDR1 SGHTA and CDR2 FQGNSA. The CDR3 protein is CASNIDRDYGYTF. The CDR3 DNA follows: TGTGCCAGCAACATAGACAGGGACTATGGCTACACCTTC.

The gene calls are TRBV5-6 and TRBJ2-5; D is unresolved. Germline CDR1 and CDR2: SGHDT and YYEEEE. The CDR3 runs to 16 residues. Trimming took 2 bases from V and 5 from J, leaving 19 bases between them. This CDR3 is CASSFSGSPTGETQYF. For the CDR3, the DNA is TGTGCCAGCAGCTTTTCTGGCAGTCCCACCGGGGAGACCCAGTACTTC.

The chain is built from TRBV2 and TRBJ1-1; TRBD1 aligns across 7 bases. V dropped 7 bases and J dropped 4; count of bases not matched to a gene: 6. Germline loops: CDR1 SNHLY, CDR2 FYNNEI. The CDR3 has 13 amino acids. CDR3 amino acids: CASNRGVSTEAFF. CDR3 in DNA: TGTGCCAGCAACAGGGGAGTGTCCACTGAAGCTTTCTTT.

This clone has more than one count but fewer than ten. The J gene is TRBJ2-7, the V gene TRBV6-5; 10 positions match TRBD2. Germline-derived CDR1 and CDR2 are MNHEY and SVGAGI. This CDR3 region has 15 residues. J lost 4 bases, V lost 0 bases, and 3 bases had no gene match. The CDR3 reads CASSYSGTSVYEQYF. For the CDR3, the DNA is TGTGCCAGCAGTTACTCCGGGACTAGCGTATACGAGCAGTACTTC.

This clone was seen more than once but under ten times. The CDR3 DNA follows: TGTGCCAGCAGCCTTGGACTGGAATATGGCTACACCTTC. This encodes CASSLGLEYGYTF. J is TRBJ1-2 and V is TRBV11-2, with no clear D. V was clipped by 5 bases and J by 5 bases, with 12 bases between them. The CDR3 extends over 13 amino acids. Germline values: CDR1 SGHAT, CDR2 FQNNGV.

V and J are TRBV30 and TRBJ2-5; TRBD2 agrees at 11 bases. Germline CDR1 is GTSNPN and CDR2 is SVGIG (reference sequence). The trim removed 1 base at V and 3 bases at J, leaving 1 base unmatched. The CDR3 loop spans 14 amino acids. The DNA for the CDR3 is TGTGCCTGGAGTGCGGGACTAGCGGAAGAGACCCAGTACTTC. This sequence encodes CAWSAGLAEETQYF.

The gene calls are TRBV5-1 and TRBJ2-1; TRBD2 aligns across 12 bases. The CDR3 contains 18 residues. Unmatched junction bases numbered 11, after V lost 4 bases and J lost 3 bases. The germline V gene encodes CDR1 SGHRS and CDR2 YFSETQ. The CDR3 reads CASSLGGLAGWVYNEQFF. DNA for the CDR3: TGCGCCAGCAGCCTAGGAGGACTAGCGGGGTGGGTCTACAATGAGCAGTTCTTC.

The V and J genes are TRBV30 and TRBJ1-6; no clear D gene. CDR3 length: 14 amino acids. The germline V gene encodes CDR1 GTSNPN and CDR2 SVGIG (reference sequence). V gave up 0 bases and J gave up 5 bases, with 8 bases separating them. In DNA, the CDR3 is TGTGCCTGGAGTGTGGGCTTCGATAATTCACCCCTCCACTTT. Its translation is CAWSVGFDNSPLHF.

The rearrangement joins TRBV7-9 to TRBJ2-5, with 9 bases that match TRBD1. Germline V gene lookup returns CDR1 SEHNR and CDR2 FQNEAQ (reference sequence). CDR3 size: 16 residues. V trimming: 5 bases; J trimming: 3 bases; junction bases outside the gene matches: 10. CDR3 nucleotides: TGTGCCAGCAGCCACCGGGACAGGGTACGAAAAGAGACCCAGTACTTC. The encoded protein is CASSHRDRVRKETQYF.

This clone was observed a few times. This chain links TRBV6-5 with TRBJ1-1; TRBD1 matches 7 bases. V trimming: 4 bases; J trimming: 0 bases; junction bases outside the gene matches: 2. CDR1 MNHEY and CDR2 SVGAGI come from the germline V gene. The CDR3 contains 14 residues. The DNA of the CDR3 is TGTGCCAGCAGTTTAGGGGGCCTGAACACTGAAGCTTTCTTT. It translates to CASSLGGLNTEAFF.

This chain connects TRBV5-1 to TRBJ2-5; a possible D gene is TRBD2 (6 bases). Looked up from germline, CDR1 is SGHRS and CDR2 is YFSETQ. The CDR3 extends over 16 amino acids. Deletions cut 2 bases from V and 5 bases from J, with 19 bases between. DNA for the CDR3: TGCGCCAGCAGCTTATCGAGCCGAGGAGGGAGGGAGACCCAGTACTTC. Its protein product is CASSLSSRGGRETQYF.